The sequence of this T cell receptor (beta chain) was determined in a study of cytomegalovirus exposure and HLA in healthy donors. Study background: Sequencing of about 200 million T cells in an earlier analysis found 95 million to 120 million unique TCR beta sequences. 81% of 398 genotyped donors fell in the Caucasian-associated ancestry cluster. Findings of the study overall: In terms of immune exposure information, only CMV serostatus was available. Most subjects had HLA-A and HLA-B alleles reportedly predicted accurately by TCR beta sequences.

The primer mix had 60 Vbeta and 13 Jbeta primers. The repertoire was sequenced with immunoSEQ multiplex PCR; TCRdb's copy has only in-frame clones and lacks some. The sample carries around 150,000 clones, about 88% recorded once. About this clone: The antigen is undetermined.

This CDR3 region has 18 residues. Germline V gives CDR1 SGHRS, CDR2 YFSETQ. Trimming stripped 0 bases from V and 0 bases from J, with 15 bases between. This sequence was found in a young man in good health and CMV-seropositive. Sequencing used PBMCs. This sequence joins TRBV5-1 and TRBJ2-2, with a weak D call TRBD1 (6 bases). The chain's CDR3 is CASSLASRGRANTGELFF. The DNA of the CDR3 is TGCGCCAGCAGCTTGGCCTCCAGGGGAAGAGCGAACACCGGGGAGCTGTTTTTT.